The rows below give T cell receptor beta chains drawn from one sample of a study of blood T cell repertoires in COVID-19. Generated by immunoSEQ multiplex PCR, the TCRdb table keeps only in-frame clones and is missing some. The sample yields a few hundred thousand clones, 88% seen once. The sample comprised peripheral blood. The receptors were gathered from a woman in her thirties with COVID-19, enrolled during active disease. Both conserved end residues are part of each CDR3. D genes are given only for firm matches. Clone size appears in some rows only: once, few, many, or a class for an expanded clone.

j_call v_call clone_size cdr3_length d_call cdr3_nt cdr3_aa
TRBJ1-1 TRBV29-1 . 13 . TGCAGCGTCCCTGGGCCCTCTTTCACCGAAGCTTTCTTT CSVPGPSFTEAFF
TRBJ2-1 TRBV11-2 . 17 TRBD2 TGTGCCAGCAGCTTGGGTCGGGGGACTAGCTATCCCCATGAGCAGTTCTTC CASSLGRGTSYPHEQFF
TRBJ2-4 TRBV5-5 . 16 TRBD2 TGTGCCAGCAGCTTGATAGCGGGGGGCCCTCAAAACATTCAGTACTTC CASSLIAGGPQNIQYF
TRBJ1-5 TRBV18 . 13 . TGTGCCAGCTCACCAGAACGGGATCAGCCCCAGCATTTT CASSPERDQPQHF
TRBJ1-1 TRBV6-5 . 13 TRBD1 TGTGCCAGCAGGAGACAGGGTCTCGCTGAAGCTTTCTTT CASRRQGLAEAFF
TRBJ1-1 TRBV5-5 . 14 TRBD1 TGTGCCAGCAGCTTGGGGACAGGTCTCACTGAAGCTTTCTTT CASSLGTGLTEAFF
TRBJ1-1 TRBV6-2/TRBV6-3 . 15 TRBD1 TGTGCCAGCAGTTTCTCTCCGGGACAGGGAAAAGAAGCTTTCTTT CASSFSPGQGKEAFF
TRBJ1-1 TRBV18 . 12 . TGTGCCAGCTCAACCCGGGACACTGAAGCTTTCTTT CASSTRDTEAFF
TRBJ1-5 TRBV4-1 once 15 . TGCGCCAGCAGCCAAGAGGAGGGGAGCAATCAGCCCCAGCATTTT CASSQEEGSNQPQHF
TRBJ2-2 TRBV11-3 . 11 . TGTGCCAGCACCCAAACCGGGGAGCTGTTTTTT CASTQTGELFF
TRBJ1-1 TRBV19 . 15 . TGTGCCAGTTCTATTGCGATATTAATGAACACTGAAGCTTTCTTT CASSIAILMNTEAFF
TRBJ1-1 TRBV18 . 15 . TGTGCCAGCTCACCTCAGGGGCCGTCGAACACTGAAGCTTTCTTT CASSPQGPSNTEAFF
TRBJ2-2 TRBV6-2/TRBV6-3 . 14 . TGTGCCAGCAGCCGCCTAGCCGACACCGGGGAGCTGTTTTTT CASSRLADTGELFF
TRBJ2-5 TRBV6-1 once 16 TRBD1 TGTGCCAGCAGTGAGTGGGGACAGGGACCCCAAGAGACCCAGTACTTC CASSEWGQGPQETQYF
TRBJ2-3 TRBV6-5 . 14 . TGTGCCAGCAGTTACCAGGGTTACTCAGATACGCAGTATTTT CASSYQGYSDTQYF
TRBJ2-7 TRBV10-3 . 14 . TGTGCCATCAGTGTGACCGCTGACACCTACGAGCAGTACTTC CAISVTADTYEQYF
TRBJ1-1 TRBV18 . 14 . TGTGCCAGCTCGGCAGGACAGAGGAACACTGAAGCTTTCTTT CASSAGQRNTEAFF
TRBJ2-7 TRBV6-6 . 13 . TGTGCCAGCAGTCTACAGGTTTCCTACGAGCAGTACTTC CASSLQVSYEQYF
TRBJ2-3 TRBV19 . 16 . TGTGCCAGTAGTATTAAGGTCGGGGTGGGCGCAGATACGCAGTATTTT CASSIKVGVGADTQYF
TRBJ2-2 TRBV19 . 14 TRBD1 TGTGCCACCTCGGGACAGGGTTTCCCCGGGGAGCTGTTTTTT CATSGQGFPGELFF
TRBJ2-2 TRBV10-2 . 13 TRBD1 TGCGCCAGCAGTCCGACAGGGGCCGGGGAGCTGTTTTTT CASSPTGAGELFF
TRBJ1-3 TRBV9 . 16 TRBD1 TGTGCCAGCAGCGTAGGAACAGGGGCCTCTGGAAACACCATATATTTT CASSVGTGASGNTIYF
TRBJ2-5 TRBV13 . 14 . TGTGCCAGCAGCCCAATGAGCAACCAAGAGACCCAGTACTTC CASSPMSNQETQYF
TRBJ1-2 TRBV5-6 . 13 TRBD1 TGTGCCAGCAGGTTGGACAGGACCTATGGCTACACCTTC CASRLDRTYGYTF
TRBJ2-3 TRBV4-3 . 13 . TGCGCCAGCAGCCACCTTAACACAGATACGCAGTATTTT CASSHLNTDTQYF
TRBJ1-5 TRBV16 . 13 . TGTGCCAGCAGCCAATGGGCCTATCAGCCCCAGCATTTT CASSQWAYQPQHF
TRBJ1-2 TRBV7-2 . 13 . TGTGCCAGCAGCTCAAGGGGGAACTATGGCTACACCTTC CASSSRGNYGYTF
TRBJ1-2 TRBV2 . 14 . TGTGCCAGCCGAGGAGGGACCCTGGCCGGTGGCTACACCTTC CASRGGTLAGGYTF
TRBJ1-2 TRBV19 . 15 . TGTGCCAGTAGTCCAACTTCGGGACATAACTATGGCTACACCTTC CASSPTSGHNYGYTF
TRBJ1-2 TRBV29-1 . 12 . TGCAGCGTCTGGAGTGCCGCTGGGGGCTACACCTTC CSVWSAAGGYTF
TRBJ2-6 TRBV9 once 18 TRBD2 TGTGCCAGCAGCGCCCCGACTAGCGGACGCTCTGGGGCCAACGTCCTGACTTTC CASSAPTSGRSGANVLTF
TRBJ1-3 TRBV7-2 . 14 . TGTGCCAGCAGCTTATACGGACTCGGAAACACCATATATTTT CASSLYGLGNTIYF
TRBJ2-3 TRBV7-9 . 16 . TGTGCCAGCAGCTTAGCCGGGGGGCCGTACACAGATACGCAGTATTTT CASSLAGGPYTDTQYF